Below, 2 T cell receptor beta chains from the same sample are listed, as sequenced in a study of blood T cell repertoires in COVID-19. Assay used: immunoSEQ multiplex PCR; TCRdb lists only in-frame clones, some missing. In the table there are approximately 200,000 clones, 80% to 90% of which are singletons. The sample consisted of peripheral blood. These receptors were collected from a man aged 55 to 69 with acute or convalescent COVID-19.

The table lists this clone with a count of one. V is TRBV5-1 and J is TRBJ2-4; TRBD1 agrees at 7 bases. V was clipped by 0 bases and J by 0 bases; unmatched bases: 3. The germline V gene encodes CDR1 SGHRS and CDR2 YFSETQ. The CDR3 loop spans 16 amino acids. CDR3 residues: CASSLGDSLAKNIQYF. DNA of the CDR3: TGCGCCAGCAGCTTGGGGGACAGTCTAGCCAAAAACATTCAGTACTTC.

The chain carries TRBV4-2 and TRBJ1-1; TRBD1 matches at 7 bases. Per germline, CDR1 LGHNA and CDR2 YNFKEQ. V trimming: 8 bases; J trimming: 0 bases; junction bases outside the gene matches: 6. The CDR3 loop spans 14 amino acids. CDR3 nucleotides: TGTGCCAGCCAGGGGGGCGCGGTGAACACTGAAGCTTTCTTT. It encodes CASQGGAVNTEAFF.